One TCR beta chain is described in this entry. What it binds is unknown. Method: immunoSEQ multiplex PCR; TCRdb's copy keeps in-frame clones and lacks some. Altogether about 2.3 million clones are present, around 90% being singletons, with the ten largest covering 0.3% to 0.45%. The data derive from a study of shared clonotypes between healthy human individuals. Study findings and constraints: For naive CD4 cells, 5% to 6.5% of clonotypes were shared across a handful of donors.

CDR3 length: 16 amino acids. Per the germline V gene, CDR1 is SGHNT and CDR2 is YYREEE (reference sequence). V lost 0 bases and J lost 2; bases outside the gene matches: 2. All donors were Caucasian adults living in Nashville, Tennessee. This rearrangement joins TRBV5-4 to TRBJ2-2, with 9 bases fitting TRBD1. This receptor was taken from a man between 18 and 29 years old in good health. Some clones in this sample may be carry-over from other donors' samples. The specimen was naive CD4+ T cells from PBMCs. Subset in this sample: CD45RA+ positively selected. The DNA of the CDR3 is TGTGCCAGCAGCTTGGGGACAGGGGTTAACACCGGGGAGCTGTTTTTT. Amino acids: CASSLGTGVNTGELFF.